A selection of T cell receptor beta chains follows, all from one sample in a study of a mutant IDH1 vaccine in newly diagnosed glioma. Antigens of these TCRs are unknown. Sequencing was performed with immunoSEQ multiplex PCR; in TCRdb, only in-frame clones are kept and a portion is missing. The table shows around 57,000 clones, with under 90% occurring only once. The sample consisted of PBMCs, taken from a glioma patient whose treatment included an IDH1 peptide vaccine. These TCRs come from a man aged 30-40 years with glioma. CDR3s include the opening cysteine and the closing phenylalanine or tryptophan. D genes are given only for firm matches. Clone size is stated in some rows and not others, as once, few, many or a class when expanded.

. TRBJ1-1 few TRBV19 TGTGCCAGTAGCCCTTCGAGGCAGAGAGAACGTAGCACTGAAGCTTTCTTT CASSPSRQRERSTEAFF
TRBD1 TRBJ1-2 . TRBV9 TGTGCCAGCAGCGTAGAGGCAGGGGGCAGCTATGGCTACACCTTC CASSVEAGGSYGYTF
TRBD2 TRBJ2-3 . TRBV10-1 TGCGCCAGCAGTGAGGTGGGGACTAGCGATCGCACAGATACGCAGTATTTT CASSEVGTSDRTDTQYF
TRBD2 TRBJ2-3 . TRBV5-1 TGCGCCAGCAGCCCATTCGTCGGGGGGGCGTCAGATACGCAGTATTTT CASSPFVGGASDTQYF
TRBD1 TRBJ1-2 . TRBV29-1 TGCAGCGCAAAACAGGGGGCTTATGGCTACACCTTC CSAKQGAYGYTF
. TRBJ2-1 once TRBV7-2 TGTGCCAGCAGCTTACATCATGAGCAGTTCTTC CASSLHHEQFF
. TRBJ2-7 . TRBV6-5 TGTGCCAGCAGTTACAACCGGGGAAGGCTCGGGGCCGAGCAGTACTTC CASSYNRGRLGAEQYF
. TRBJ1-1 . TRBV5-1 TGCGCCAGCGGAGAATTGGCAGGAAACACTGAAGCTTTCTTT CASGELAGNTEAFF
. TRBJ1-3 . TRBV19 TGTGCCAGTAGTATTGGGGTTAAGGGAAACACCATATATTTT CASSIGVKGNTIYF
. TRBJ1-1 . TRBV6-1 TGTGCCAGCAAACTAACAGGGAAGACTGAAGCTTTCTTT CASKLTGKTEAFF
. TRBJ2-7 . TRBV23-1 TGCGCCAGCAGTCACACGATAACAGGGAATTTCCTCCACGAGCAGTACTTC CASSHTITGNFLHEQYF
. TRBJ2-5 . TRBV6-6 TGTGCCAGCAGTTACGAAGGAAGTCCAGAGACCCAGTACTTC CASSYEGSPETQYF
. TRBJ1-4 . TRBV6-5 TGTGCCAGCAGTTACTCCGACAGACAAAATGAAAAACTGTTTTTT CASSYSDRQNEKLFF